Each of the 12 T cell receptor beta chains below was sequenced from the same sample in a study of blood T cell repertoires in COVID-19. Clones were read by immunoSEQ multiplex PCR, and TCRdb kept only the in-frame ones, dropping some. The sample contains about 83,000 clones, more than 75% of which appear only once. The sequenced sample consisted of peripheral blood. The source is a man in his fifties with active COVID-19.

The chain uses TRBV30 and TRBJ2-2; 8 positions match TRBD2. The CDR3 sequence is 14 residues long. Germline V gene lookup returns CDR1 GTSNPN and CDR2 SVGIG (reference sequence). The trim removed 4 bases at V and 4 bases at J, leaving 5 bases unmatched. CDR3: CAWTVGTSTGELFF. The CDR3, as DNA: TGTGCCTGGACCGTAGGGACTAGCACCGGGGAGCTGTTTTTT. Complete variable domain (other parts from reference TRBV30 and TRBJ2-2): SQTIHQWPATLVQPVGSPLSLECTVEGTSNPNLYWYRQAAGRGLQLLFYSVGIGQISSEVPQNLSASRPQDRQFILSSKKLLLSDSGFYLCAWTVGTSTGELFFGEGSRLTVL.

The CDR3 is CATSDWTGKKDGYTF. The CDR3 DNA is TGTGCCACCAGTGATTGGACAGGGAAGAAGGATGGCTACACCTTC. The chain has TRBV24-1 and TRBJ1-2; 8 nucleotides align to TRBD1. The ends lost 2 bases at V and 6 bases at J; junction bases unmatched: 7. The CDR3 length is 15 residues. The germline V gene encodes CDR1 KGHDR and CDR2 SFDVKD.

This clone showed up just a few times. The J gene is TRBJ1-2, the V gene TRBV4-2, with D uncertain. CDR1 and CDR2 from the germline V gene are LGHNA and YNFKEQ. This CDR3 is 14 amino acids long. V lost 1 base and J lost 0, with 6 bases in between. CDR3 amino acids: CASSQVQSNYGYTF. As DNA, the CDR3 is TGTGCCAGCAGCCAAGTTCAGTCTAACTATGGCTACACCTTC.

A remark on this clone: Sequence at one end of the junction differs from germline and may be a read error. The V call is TRBV28, the J call TRBJ1-6; possibly TRBD1 for D (6 bases). There are 15 residues in the CDR3. In germline, CDR1 is MDHEN, CDR2 SYDVKM. The CDR3 protein is CASSLLDKGDSPPHF. CDR3 nucleotide sequence: TGTGCCAGCAGTTTATTGGATAAGGGGGATTCACCCCCCCACTTT.

V gene TRBV14 combines with J gene TRBJ2-7, with TRBD2 matching 15 bases. V lost 6 bases to trimming and J lost 6 bases; unmatched junction nucleotides: 9. Germline CDR1 and CDR2: SGHDN and FVKESK. The CDR3 runs 16 residues. As DNA, the CDR3 is TGTGCCAGCAGTCAACGGACTAGCGGGGGGGCGATCGAGCAGTACTTC. Its protein is CASSQRTSGGAIEQYF.

The chain has TRBV6-2 or TRBV6-3 and TRBJ1-1; D ambiguous. This CDR3 is built from 14 residues. Germline V gives CDR1 MNHEY, CDR2 SVGEGT. The germline V and J ends were trimmed by 4 bases and 0 bases, with 9 bases remaining between them. The CDR3 is CASSSGIMNTEAFF. CDR3 nucleotides: TGTGCCAGCAGTTCGGGGATTATGAACACTGAAGCTTTCTTT.

J is TRBJ1-1 and V is TRBV5-5, with TRBD1 identical over 7 bases. J lost 4 bases, V lost 4 bases, and 10 bases had no gene match. The CDR3 runs to 15 residues. The germline CDR1 and CDR2 sequences are SGHKS and YYEKEE (reference sequence). The CDR3 reads CASSPRGLLSTEAFF. The CDR3, as DNA: TGTGCCAGCAGCCCAAGGGGGCTATTGAGCACTGAAGCTTTCTTT.

V gene TRBV5-4 combines with J gene TRBJ1-1, with D tentatively TRBD1 (5 bases). This CDR3 has 15 residues. Germline assignment: CDR1 SGHNT and CDR2 YYREEE (reference sequence). V was cut by 0 bases and J by 3 bases, with 12 bases left in between. The CDR3, as DNA: TGTGCCAGCAGCTTGGGGGGACGGGGGGACACTGAAGCTTTCTTT. It codes for CASSLGGRGDTEAFF.

In DNA, the CDR3 is TGTGCCAGTACAGGGGACAGCGGAAAACTGTTTTTT. This translates into CASTGDSGKLFF. This chain connects TRBV19 to TRBJ1-4; 7 nucleotides line up with TRBD1. Germline CDR1 LNHDA, CDR2 SQIVND (reference sequence). The CDR3 covers 12 residues. V was clipped by 7 bases and J by 10 bases; unmatched bases: 6.

The chain carries TRBV5-6 and TRBJ2-5; tentative D call: TRBD2 (5 bases). This CDR3 spans 14 amino acids. Germline V lookup: CDR1 SGHDT, CDR2 YYEEEE. The V end lost 2 bases, the J end lost 2 bases, and 10 bases lay between the germline ends. In DNA, the CDR3 is TGTGCCAGCAGCTTAAGGCGGGTACAAGAGACCCAGTACTTC. Translation: CASSLRRVQETQYF.

This rearrangement joins TRBV7-8 to TRBJ2-7; 7 bases are a match to TRBD2. J was trimmed by 3 bases and V by 5 bases; bases with no gene match: 10. Looked up from germline, CDR1 is SGHVS and CDR2 is FQNEAQ. The CDR3 spans 15 residues. The CDR3 DNA is TGTGCCAGCAGCATGGTAGCGGGCTTCAACTACGAGCAGTACTTC. Its translation: CASSMVAGFNYEQYF.

This clone was detected once. V is TRBV28 and J is TRBJ2-2; 8 bases map to TRBD2. The CDR3 sequence is 13 residues long. CDR1 is MDHEN, CDR2 SYDVKM, per germline. J lost 6 bases, V lost 6 bases, and 3 bases had no gene match. The CDR3 DNA reads as TGTGCCAGCAGGCCACTAGCGGCCGGGGAGCTGTTTTTT. Translated: CASRPLAAGELFF.